This is a list of T cell receptor beta chains from one sample in a study of glioma-infiltrating T cells after dendritic cell vaccination. Method: immunoSEQ multiplex PCR; TCRdb's copy keeps in-frame clones and lacks some. The sample shows 75,000 to 85,000 clones, about nine tenths of them seen only once. This specimen consisted of blood, obtained after dendritic cell vaccination. Receptors originate from a human donor with glioblastoma. Each CDR3 is given with its conserved first and last residue. The D gene is left open where the match is weak.

D,V,J,CDR3,DNA
-,TRBV5-6,TRBJ1-5,CASSRNRRFNQPQHF,TGTGCCAGCAGCCGCAACAGGAGATTTAATCAGCCCCAGCATTTT
-,TRBV4-3,TRBJ2-2,CASSQEGSGTGELFF,TGCGCCAGCAGCCAGGAGGGGTCTGGCACCGGGGAGCTGTTTTTT
TRBD1,TRBV7-9,TRBJ2-1,CASSSPGGTYNEQFF,TGTGCCAGCAGCTCGCCAGGGGGAACCTACAATGAGCAGTTCTTC
TRBD1,TRBV19,TRBJ2-5,CASRPRQGAGKTQYF,TGTGCCAGTAGACCTAGACAGGGGGCAGGGAAGACCCAGTACTTC
-,TRBV21-1,TRBJ1-1,CASSKIEGHTLPMNTEAFF,TGTGCCAGCAGCAAGATAGAAGGACATACCTTACCCATGAACACTGAAGCTTTCTTT
TRBD2,TRBV10-3,TRBJ2-7,CAIAGVPYEQYF,TGTGCCATCGCGGGAGTACCCTACGAGCAGTACTTC
-,TRBV12-5,TRBJ2-4,CASGGSRNIQYF,TGTGCTAGTGGTGGGAGTCGAAACATTCAGTACTTC
-,TRBV7-8,TRBJ2-3,CASSLALASDTQYF,TGTGCCAGCAGCTTAGCTCTAGCTTCAGATACGCAGTATTTT
-,TRBV18,TRBJ1-4,CASSPGLNEKLFF,TGTGCCAGCTCACCCGGACTTAATGAAAAACTGTTTTTT
-,TRBV5-1,TRBJ2-4,CASRLSQGGKNIQYF,TGCGCCAGCAGACTATCCCAGGGTGGCAAAAACATTCAGTACTTC
-,TRBV5-1,TRBJ2-1,CASSHGGNNEQFF,TGCGCCAGCAGCCATGGCGGGAACAATGAGCAGTTCTTC
-,TRBV5-1,TRBJ1-1,CASSLEPRPNTEAFF,TGCGCCAGCAGCTTGGAACCCAGGCCGAACACTGAAGCTTTCTTT
TRBD1,TRBV9,TRBJ2-6,CASTPGGGANVLTF,TGTGCCAGCACCCCAGGGGGTGGGGCCAACGTCCTGACTTTC
TRBD1,TRBV18,TRBJ1-2,CASSPGQLAGYTF,TGTGCCAGCTCTCCGGGACAGTTAGCTGGCTACACCTTC
TRBD1,TRBV5-1,TRBJ2-5,CASNPLTGETQYF,TGCGCCAGCAACCCTCTGACAGGGGAGACCCAGTACTTC
-,TRBV6-1,TRBJ2-5,CASSDWGRTETQYF,TGTGCCAGCAGTGATTGGGGGCGCACAGAGACCCAGTACTTC
TRBD1,TRBV4-3,TRBJ1-2,CASSHEDRTAGYGYTF,TGCGCCAGCAGCCATGAGGACAGGACGGCGGGGTATGGCTACACCTTC